Listed below are T cell receptor beta chains from one sample, sequenced in a study of human T cells and chemical hapten exposure. TCRdb used MiXCR to reprocess the RACE reads, holding one entry per CDR3 protein. The table shows 80,000 to 100,000 distinct CDR3 sequences, with roughly 7.2% occurring only once. The sample consisted of whole blood, taken in connection with sensitization to the hapten diphenylcyclopropenone (DPC). These receptors were collected from a woman aged 25 to 39 with alopecia areata. Some clones in this sample may be carry-over from other donors' samples. The CDR3 runs from the conserved cysteine through the conserved F or W. A D gene is named only where the DNA matches it firmly. Part of the rows lack a size; the others show once, few, many or a class for expanded clones.

clone_size,d_call,v_call,j_call,cdr3_nt,cdr3_aa
many,.,TRBV6-5,TRBJ1-5,TGTGCCAGCAGTCCCCACGGGACACACGATCAGCCCCAGCATTTT,CASSPHGTHDQPQHF
.,TRBD1,TRBV12-3/TRBV12-4,TRBJ2-1,TGTGCCAGCAGCCCCGTAGGGGGCCATGGCAATGAGCAGTTCTTC,CASSPVGGHGNEQFF
few,TRBD1,TRBV6-2/TRBV6-3,TRBJ2-7,TGTGCCAGCAGTTACGGGACAGGGACGGGCGAGCAGTACTTC,CASSYGTGTGEQYF
many,.,TRBV20-1,TRBJ2-3,TGCAGTGCACCCCCGGTATGGGGGTTCGGCACAGATACGCAGTATTTT,CSAPPVWGFGTDTQYF
few,.,TRBV5-6,TRBJ1-1,TGTGCCAGCAGCTCCGGAACAGGGTTAACTTTCTTT,CASSSGTGLTFF
.,.,TRBV4-1,TRBJ2-1,TGCGCCAGCAGCCAAGGACTCTCCCTCACGAGGCACCTATACAATGAGCAGTTCTTC,CASSQGLSLTRHLYNEQFF
many,TRBD1,TRBV20-1,TRBJ1-2,TGCAGTGCTGCTAACACAGGGGATGGCTACACCTTC,CSAANTGDGYTF
many,TRBD1,TRBV5-1,TRBJ1-4,TGCGCCAGCAGCCCGGGACAGGGTAATGAAAAACTGTTTTTT,CASSPGQGNEKLFF
many,TRBD2,TRBV27,TRBJ2-7,TGTGCCAGCAGTTTATTGGCGGGGGGCGCCTACGAGCAGTACTTC,CASSLLAGGAYEQYF
many,TRBD1,TRBV25-1,TRBJ1-2,TGTGCCAGCAGTCTAACCAGGGACAGCGGCTACACCTTC,CASSLTRDSGYTF
.,TRBD1,TRBV6-1,TRBJ1-1,TGTGCCAGCACGACAGGGGCGAGGAACACTGAAGCTTTCTTT,CASTTGARNTEAFF
few,.,TRBV29-1,TRBJ1-4,TGCAGCGTCCCAGTTAATGAAAAACTGTTTTTT,CSVPVNEKLFF
many,TRBD2,TRBV6-6,TRBJ2-1,TGTGCCAGCAGTTTAGGCGGGGGATTCAATGAGCAGTTCTTC,CASSLGGGFNEQFF
few,TRBD1,TRBV4-2,TRBJ2-3,TGTGCCAGCAGCCAAACAGGGGAGAGCACAGATACGCAGTATTTT,CASSQTGESTDTQYF
few,.,TRBV2,TRBJ1-2,TGTGCCAGCAGTCCTGAGTATGGCTACACCTTC,CASSPEYGYTF
many,.,TRBV7-9,TRBJ2-2,TGTGCCAGCAGCTTAGTCAATGGCGGGGAGCTGTTTTTT,CASSLVNGGELFF
many,.,TRBV7-8,TRBJ2-1,TGTGCCAGCAGCTTAGGACGGCTAAGCTCCTACAATGAGCAGTTCTTC,CASSLGRLSSYNEQFF
many,.,TRBV15,TRBJ1-5,TGTGCCACCAGCAGAGATCCCGTCCGCAGTCTCCTCGGCAATCAGCCCCAGCATTTT,CATSRDPVRSLLGNQPQHF